A single sample is the source of the 26 T cell receptor beta chains below, sequenced in a study of CD8 T cells in Susac syndrome. RNA was extracted with the RNeasy kit, and a quantity of roughly 0.45 to 1 ug was reverse transcribed using random hexamers. One entry per CDR3 protein, called by TCRdb with MiXCR from the immunoSEQ multiplex PCR reads. The sample contains 150,000 to 200,000 distinct CDR3 sequences, 91% of which appear only once. Sequenced input: CD4+ T cells from PBMCs. The receptors were sampled from a human donor with Susac syndrome.

V gene TRBV9 combines with J gene TRBJ2-5, with a weak D call TRBD1 (6 bases). Germline CDR1 reads SGDLS; CDR2 reads YYNGEE. The germline V and J ends were trimmed by 3 bases and 1 base, with 16 bases remaining between them. The CDR3 consists of 16 residues. The chain's CDR3 is CASSARGGRIQETQYF. In nucleotides, the CDR3 is TGTGCCAGCAGCGCACGAGGGGGACGGATCCAAGAGACCCAGTACTTC.

V gene TRBV19 combines with J gene TRBJ1-2; no clear D gene. Germline V CDR1 and CDR2: LNHDA, SQIVND (reference sequence). This CDR3 has 15 residues. V lost 1 base and J 0 bases, leaving 9 bases between the germline ends. As DNA, the CDR3 is TGTGCCAGTAGTATAGGGGAAGAAACTAACTATGGCTACACCTTC. Encoded protein: CASSIGEETNYGYTF.

The V gene is TRBV10-3, the J gene TRBJ2-6, with unresolved D. This CDR3 spans 14 amino acids. In germline, CDR1 is ENHRY, CDR2 SYGVKD. V lost 0 bases to trimming and J lost 2 bases, with 2 bases between them. Here the CDR3 DNA reads TGTGCCATCAGTGAGTCCACTGGGGCCAACGTCCTGACTTTC. Translation: CAISESTGANVLTF.

V and J are TRBV5-1 and TRBJ2-7, with TRBD2 identical over 10 bases. CDR1 SGHRS and CDR2 YFSETQ come from the germline V gene. The CDR3 has 19 amino acids. J was trimmed by 6 bases and V by 3 bases; bases with no gene match: 21. Here the CDR3 reads CASSSYPPAGGPRGCEQYF. CDR3 nucleotide sequence: TGCGCCAGCAGCTCCTACCCACCAGCGGGAGGGCCACGGGGTTGCGAGCAGTACTTC.

The chain couples TRBV5-5 to TRBJ2-1, with a tentative D call TRBD2 (6 bases). CDR1 and CDR2 from the germline V gene are SGHKS and YYEKEE (reference sequence). V was shortened by 0 bases and J by 2 bases, with 12 bases between the two germline ends. The CDR3 runs to 16 residues. As DNA, the CDR3 is TGTGCCAGCAGCTTGGCCGGAGCGGGTACCTACAATGAGCAGTTCTTC. This translates into CASSLAGAGTYNEQFF.

V usage is TRBV12-5 and J usage is TRBJ1-4; TRBD1 matches at 9 bases. With 2 bases clipped from V and 3 bases from J, the junction kept 4 bases outside the gene matches. The CDR3 is 16 amino acids. In germline, CDR1 is LGHNT, CDR2 FRNRAP. The CDR3 loop is CASGLLQGAANEKLFF. CDR3 coding DNA: TGTGCTAGTGGTTTGTTACAGGGGGCAGCTAATGAAAAACTGTTTTTT.

The chain uses TRBV5-1 and TRBJ1-1; TRBD1 agrees at 8 bases. The CDR3 loop spans 15 amino acids. V was clipped by 3 bases and J by 1 base; unmatched bases: 5. Germline assignment: CDR1 SGHRS and CDR2 YFSETQ. The CDR3 reads CASSYLDRGNTEAFF. The CDR3 DNA follows: TGCGCCAGCAGCTACTTAGACAGGGGGAACACTGAAGCTTTCTTT.

The chain carries TRBV12-3 or TRBV12-4 and TRBJ1-2; TRBD1 matches 9 bases. V was clipped by 10 bases and J by 4 bases; unmatched bases: 7. The CDR3 totals 13 residues. The CDR3 spells CAIHRGLGYGYTF. CDR3 nucleotide sequence: TGTGCCATCCACAGGGGGCTTGGCTATGGCTACACCTTC.

This clonotype was picked up one time. This rearrangement joins TRBV2 to TRBJ2-7; 8 nucleotides align to TRBD1. V was clipped by 6 bases and J by 6 bases; unmatched bases: 4. CDR1 and CDR2 (germline): SNHLY, FYNNEI. The CDR3 sequence is 12 residues long. CDR3 in DNA: TGTGCCAGCAGCCAGGACAGGGTCGAGCAGTACTTC. Residues: CASSQDRVEQYF. The complete variable domain, with remaining parts taken from reference TRBV2 and TRBJ2-7, reads EPEVTQTPSHQVTQMGQEVILRCVPISNHLYFYWYRQILGQKVEFLVSFYNNEISEKSEIFDDQFSVERPDGSNFTLKIRSTKLEDSAMYFCASSQDRVEQYFGPGTRLTVT.

The chain couples TRBV6-2 or TRBV6-3 to TRBJ1-5; TRBD1 matches at 7 bases. Germline V gene data show CDR1 as MNHEY and CDR2 as SVGEGT. The CDR3 covers 17 residues. The V gene end was trimmed by 5 bases and the J gene end by 7 bases; junction bases not matched to a gene: 17. CDR3 amino acids: CASSRPRQGMGEQPQHF. The DNA of the CDR3 is TGTGCCAGCAGTCGACCCCGACAGGGTATGGGGGAACAGCCCCAGCATTTT.

V gene TRBV3-1 combines with J gene TRBJ1-5, with D unclear. The CDR3 covers 13 residues. CDR1 is LGHDT, CDR2 YNNKEL, per germline (reference sequence). Trimming stripped 2 bases from V and 7 bases from J, with 9 bases between. The CDR3 region is CASSQSLGQPQHF. The DNA for the CDR3 is TGTGCCAGCAGCCAATCACTAGGGCAGCCCCAGCATTTT.

V gene TRBV12-3 or TRBV12-4 combines with J gene TRBJ2-6; D remains ambiguous. This CDR3 comprises 12 residues. V lost 5 bases and J lost 10, with 9 bases in between. This chain's CDR3 is CASSTGENVLTF. The CDR3 bases are TGTGCCAGCAGTACCGGTGAAAACGTCCTGACTTTC.

This sequence joins TRBV25-1 and TRBJ1-1, with TRBD1 matching 7 bases. The V gene's germline CDR1 is MGHDK and CDR2 SYGVNS. The CDR3 contains 15 residues. J lost 1 base, V lost 2 bases, and 4 bases had no gene match. In nucleotides, the CDR3 is TGTGCCAGCAGTGAAACAGGGGCACGGAACACTGAAGCTTTCTTT. It codes for CASSETGARNTEAFF.

V is TRBV20-1 and J is TRBJ1-5, with no clear D. The V gene's germline CDR1 is DFQATT and CDR2 SNEGSKA (reference sequence). The CDR3 loop spans 13 amino acids. V was cut by 4 bases and J by 4 bases, with 11 bases left in between. The CDR3 nucleotides read TGCAGTGCTAAGACCGCCGCAAATCAGCCCCAGCATTTT. As protein: CSAKTAANQPQHF.

The V gene is TRBV5-6, the J gene TRBJ1-4, with a weak D call TRBD1 (6 bases). Trimming left V 4 bases short and J 0 bases short, with 10 bases between. CDR1 and CDR2 (germline): SGHDT, YYEEEE. This CDR3 is built from 15 residues. CDR3 region: CASSDYRATNEKLFF. CDR3 DNA sequence: TGTGCCAGCAGCGACTACAGGGCAACTAATGAAAAACTGTTTTTT.

V gene TRBV18 combines with J gene TRBJ1-1; TRBD1 matches at 7 bases. Germline values: CDR1 KGHSH, CDR2 LQKENI. This CDR3 contains 15 residues. V lost 5 bases to trimming and J lost 3 bases; unmatched junction nucleotides: 9. Written as DNA, the CDR3 is TGTGCCAGCTCATCTCGACAGGGAGCGGACACTGAAGCTTTCTTT. This sequence encodes CASSSRQGADTEAFF.

This clonotype occurred once. The chain carries TRBV12-3 or TRBV12-4 and TRBJ2-1; 7 bases are a match to TRBD2. The CDR3 sequence is 12 residues long. Unmatched junction bases numbered 3, after V lost 3 bases and J lost 10 bases. Written as DNA, the CDR3 is TGTGCCAGCAGTTTTAGGCGGGGGGAGCAGTTCTTC. As protein: CASSFRRGEQFF.

V usage is TRBV7-2 and J usage is TRBJ2-7; 7 bases map to TRBD2. Germline CDR1 is SGHTA and CDR2 is FQGNSA. The CDR3 runs 16 residues. Trimming at V came to 1 base and at J to 3 bases, leaving 9 bases not matched to a gene. CDR3 region: CASSLVGGSGGYEQYF. In nucleotides, the CDR3 is TGTGCCAGCAGCTTAGTGGGAGGTTCGGGGGGCTACGAGCAGTACTTC. The whole variable domain, filled in from reference TRBV7-2 and TRBJ2-7, reads GAGVSQSPSNKVTEKGKDVELRCDPISGHTALYWYRQSLGQGLEFLIYFQGNSAPDKSGLPSDRFSAERTGGSVSTLTIQRTQQEDSAVYLCASSLVGGSGGYEQYFGPGTRLTVT.

The chain uses TRBV5-1 and TRBJ1-4; tentative D call: TRBD1 (6 bases). The CDR3 has 14 amino acids. Trimming left V 4 bases short and J 8 bases short, with 15 bases between. The germline V gene encodes CDR1 SGHRS and CDR2 YFSETQ. CDR3 DNA: TGCGCCAGCAGCCCCACGCCTGGGGGCGAAAAACTGTTTTTT. Its protein is CASSPTPGGEKLFF.

The chain uses TRBV7-9 and TRBJ2-1; TRBD2 agrees at 8 bases. CDR1 is SEHNR and CDR2 is FQNEAQ in the germline V gene (reference sequence). The CDR3 is 16 amino acids. The J segment lost 4 bases and the V segment lost 1 base, leaving 6 bases of the junction unmatched. CDR3: CASSLEGTRRYNEQFF. DNA of the CDR3: TGTGCCAGCAGCTTAGAAGGGACTAGACGTTACAATGAGCAGTTCTTC.

The gene calls are TRBV5-1 and TRBJ1-2; 8 nucleotides agree with TRBD1. V was clipped by 0 bases and J by 8 bases; unmatched bases: 9. The CDR3 is 15 amino acids. Looked up from germline, CDR1 is SGHRS and CDR2 is YFSETQ. This chain's CDR3 is CASSLELQGARGYTF. CDR3 in DNA: TGCGCCAGCAGCTTGGAACTTCAGGGGGCGCGAGGCTACACCTTC.

This clonotype was detected a few times. CDR3 protein: CAISGQGQYNEQFF. CDR3 bases: TGTGCCATCAGTGGACAGGGGCAGTACAATGAGCAGTTCTTC. This sequence joins TRBV10-3 and TRBJ2-1; TRBD1 matches 8 bases. The CDR3 consists of 14 residues. CDR1 ENHRY and CDR2 SYGVKD come from the germline V gene. After removal of 4 bases from V and 4 bases from J, the junction contained 3 bases not matched to a gene.

This rearrangement joins TRBV29-1 to TRBJ1-5, with a tentative D call TRBD1 (5 bases). Per germline, CDR1 SQVTM and CDR2 ANQGSEA. The CDR3 contains 13 residues. V lost 4 bases and J 4 bases, leaving 11 bases between the germline ends. The CDR3 DNA follows: TGCAGCGTTGGGTGGGACTCTAATCAGCCCCAGCATTTT. Amino acid sequence: CSVGWDSNQPQHF.

The chain carries TRBV10-3 and TRBJ2-7, with a possible D match to TRBD2 (5 bases). The germline V gene encodes CDR1 ENHRY and CDR2 SYGVKD. V lost 5 bases, J lost 3 bases, and 14 bases lay in between. CDR3 length: 14 residues. CDR3 in DNA: TGTGCCATCAGTACGCGGGTGGACGGCTACGAGCAGTACTTC. Protein product: CAISTRVDGYEQYF.

V gene TRBV7-9 combines with J gene TRBJ2-7; 11 bases are shared with TRBD1. The CDR3 runs to 15 residues. Trimming cost V 3 bases and J 4 bases; bases outside gene matches: 5. Germline V gene sequence: CDR1 SEHNR, CDR2 FQNEAQ (reference sequence). The CDR3 nucleotides read TGTGCCAGCAGCTTCGTCGGACAGGGGGCTTACGAGCAGTACTTC. Translated, it gives CASSFVGQGAYEQYF.

This clonotype was seen only once. This rearrangement joins TRBV7-9 to TRBJ2-2; D perhaps matches TRBD1 (5 bases). The V end was cut by 2 bases, the J end by 6 bases, with 7 bases between. Per germline, CDR1 SEHNR and CDR2 FQNEAQ (reference sequence). This CDR3 has 13 amino acids. CDR3 residues: CASSLSGSGELFF. The CDR3 region has the DNA TGTGCCAGCAGCTTATCAGGGTCCGGGGAGCTGTTTTTT.